These 27 T cell receptor beta chains were all obtained from the same sample, sequenced in a study of T cell clones after liver transplantation. Repertoires were generated with immunoSEQ multiplex PCR, while TCRdb's copy carries only in-frame clones and drops some. The table lists over 50,000 clones, roughly 80% of them singletons, with 7.5% to 10% in the top ten. The input for sequencing was CD4+ T cells from blood, taken before liver transplant. Receptors were obtained from a human donor who received a liver transplant.

This chain uses TRBV6-4 with TRBJ2-3, with 9 bases lining up with TRBD2. V was pared by 6 bases and J by 3 bases, with 7 bases of the junction left unmatched. Germline CDR1 and CDR2: MRHNA and SNTAGT. The CDR3 covers 15 residues. The CDR3 is CASSFGAGGTDTQYF. CDR3 DNA sequence: TGTGCCAGCAGCTTCGGCGCGGGAGGGACAGATACGCAGTATTTT.

The CDR3 sequence is CASSLLPARTQYF. The CDR3 DNA sequence: TGTGCCAGCAGCTTGTTGCCGGCCAGGACCCAGTACTTC. The chain has TRBV7-2 and TRBJ2-5, with D hard to call. Between the trimmed V and J ends, which lost 3 bases and 7 bases, there was a span of 12 bases. CDR3 length equals 13 residues. The V gene's germline CDR1 is SGHTA and CDR2 FQGNSA.

This clone came up once. This chain uses TRBV5-1 with TRBJ2-5, with 9 bases lining up with TRBD1. This CDR3 region has 16 residues. The germline CDR1 and CDR2 sequences are SGHRS and YFSETQ. After removal of 3 bases from V and 1 base from J, the junction contained 7 bases not matched to a gene. The CDR3 spells CASSYTGTGFQETQYF. The CDR3 DNA reads as TGCGCCAGCAGCTACACCGGGACAGGGTTCCAAGAGACCCAGTACTTC.

J is TRBJ1-2 and V is TRBV4-1, with D possibly matching TRBD1 (5 bases). V gave up 3 bases and J gave up 2 bases, with 13 bases separating them. CDR3 length: 15 amino acids. The germline V gene encodes CDR1 MGHRA and CDR2 YSYEKL. The CDR3 reads CASSQPGLGNYGYTF. CDR3 sequence (DNA): TGCGCCAGCAGCCAGCCGGGACTGGGAAACTATGGCTACACCTTC.

The CDR3 protein is CASSERGESTGYTF. The CDR3 coding sequence is TGTGCCAGCAGTGAACGGGGGGAGTCCACTGGCTACACCTTC. This chain links TRBV25-1 with TRBJ1-2; D perhaps matches TRBD1 (5 bases). Germline V gene sequence: CDR1 MGHDK, CDR2 SYGVNS. This CDR3 comprises 14 residues. Trimming cost V 2 bases and J 7 bases, with 14 bases left between them.

CDR3 loop: CASRLDSNQPQHF. CDR3 nucleotide sequence: TGTGCCAGCAGGTTAGACTCCAATCAGCCCCAGCATTTT. This chain joins TRBV28 and TRBJ1-5; D gene uncertain. CDR1 is MDHEN, CDR2 SYDVKM, per germline. Trimming took 6 bases from V and 3 from J, leaving 9 bases between them. The CDR3 covers 13 residues. The entire variable domain, with the rest obtained from reference TRBV28 and TRBJ1-5, is as follows: DVKVTQSSRYLVKRTGEKVFLECVQDMDHENMFWYRQDPGLGLRLIYFSYDVKMKEKGDIPEGYSVSREKKERFSLILESASTNQTSMYLCASRLDSNQPQHFGDGTRLSIL.

The chain uses TRBV27 and TRBJ2-2, with a tentative D call TRBD2 (5 bases). Germline V gene lookup returns CDR1 MNHEY and CDR2 SMNVEV (reference sequence). V was trimmed by 7 bases and J by 1 base, leaving 7 bases between them. This CDR3 has 13 amino acids. The CDR3 loop is CASIRGNTGELFF. Here the CDR3 DNA reads TGTGCCAGCATCCGGGGGAACACCGGGGAGCTGTTTTTT.

The chain joins TRBV7-9 to TRBJ2-7; a weak D match, TRBD1 (6 bases). Germline CDR1 SEHNR, CDR2 FQNEAQ (reference sequence). V was shortened by 5 bases and J by 3 bases, with 14 bases between the two germline ends. CDR3 size: 14 residues. The CDR3 is CASSGHGQYYEQYF. CDR3 sequence (DNA): TGTGCCAGCAGCGGACATGGACAGTACTACGAGCAGTACTTC.

This chain links TRBV5-1 with TRBJ2-2, with 7 bases matching TRBD1. There are 16 residues in the CDR3. Germline loops: CDR1 SGHRS, CDR2 YFSETQ. After removal of 7 bases from V and 4 bases from J, the junction contained 13 bases not matched to a gene. DNA for the CDR3: TGCGCCAGCGACCCACTCGGACAGGTAGTCACCGGGGAGCTGTTTTTT. This codes for CASDPLGQVVTGELFF.

The rearrangement uses TRBV11-2 and TRBJ2-7; the D gene is possibly TRBD2 (6 bases). The germline V gene has CDR1 SGHAT and CDR2 FQNNGV. V lost 7 bases and J 1 base, leaving 14 bases between the germline ends. This CDR3 is 14 amino acids long. The CDR3 DNA is TGTGCCAGCAAGCTAGCGCCTGCATCCTACGAGCAGTACTTC. Translating it yields CASKLAPASYEQYF.

A few counts support this clone. This chain uses TRBV18 with TRBJ1-3; D remains ambiguous. In germline, CDR1 is KGHSH, CDR2 LQKENI. Between the trimmed V and J ends, which lost 3 bases and 0 bases, there was a span of 15 bases. The CDR3 extends over 17 amino acids. The chain's CDR3 is CASSPFAQYRSGNTIYF. For the CDR3, the DNA is TGTGCCAGCTCACCTTTTGCCCAGTACCGCTCTGGAAACACCATATATTTT.

This clone occurred once. This sequence joins TRBV23-1 and TRBJ1-2, with D possibly matching TRBD1 (5 bases). TRBV23-1 has ORF status, its function being uncertain. There are 13 residues in the CDR3. Trimming pared 11 bases from V and 6 bases from J, leaving 19 bases between. CDR3 residues: CASAVRGADGYTF. CDR3 sequence (DNA): TGCGCCTCAGCGGTAAGGGGCGCGGATGGCTACACCTTC.

The chain employs TRBV7-8 and TRBJ2-2; 13 bases are shared with TRBD2. Germline CDR1 is SGHVS and CDR2 is FQNEAQ. This CDR3 contains 17 residues. J was trimmed by 4 bases and V by 3 bases; bases with no gene match: 5. CDR3 nucleotides: TGTGCCAGCAGCTTTGGGACTAGCGGGATTGGCACCGGGGAGCTGTTTTTT. It specifies CASSFGTSGIGTGELFF.

This rearrangement joins TRBV30 to TRBJ2-3; D is perhaps TRBD2 (5 bases). V dropped 0 bases and J dropped 5 bases, with 15 bases sitting between them. Germline V gene data show CDR1 as GTSNPN and CDR2 as SVGIG (reference sequence). This CDR3 has 15 amino acids. Written as DNA, the CDR3 is TGTGCCTGGAGTGTACCGACTACAGAAGAAGATACGCAGTATTTT. Translating it yields CAWSVPTTEEDTQYF.

This rearrangement joins TRBV5-4 to TRBJ2-1, with 10 bases matching TRBD2. CDR3 length: 16 residues. V was pared by 3 bases and J by 7 bases, with 10 bases of the junction left unmatched. CDR1 and CDR2 from the germline V gene are SGHNT and YYREEE (reference sequence). DNA of the CDR3: TGTGCCAGCAGCTCCGGCAAGCGGGGGGGTAGGAATGAGCAGTTCTTC. It specifies CASSSGKRGGRNEQFF.

The chain carries TRBV19 and TRBJ2-5, with 8 bases that match TRBD2. Germline lookup yields CDR1 LNHDA and CDR2 SQIVND (reference sequence). The CDR3 is 15 amino acids. The V segment lost 5 bases and the J segment 4 bases; nucleotides outside the gene matches: 9. CDR3 protein: CASSLGTRQLETQYF. The CDR3 DNA follows: TGTGCCAGTAGTTTAGGGACTAGACAACTAGAGACCCAGTACTTC.

This chain uses TRBV21-1 with TRBJ2-5; the tabulated D call, TRBD1, remains unverified against the DNA. TRBV21-1 is marked as a pseudogene. The CDR3 is 14 residues long. In nucleotides, the CDR3 is TGTGCCAGCAGCGCACAGGGTTTAGATGAGACCCAGTACTTC. Translating it yields CASSAQGLDETQYF.

The J gene is TRBJ2-4, the V gene TRBV6-1; TRBD1 aligns across 8 bases. The length of the CDR3 is 14 residues. Germline loops: CDR1 MNHNS, CDR2 SASEGT. V was clipped by 7 bases and J by 6 bases; unmatched bases: 8. In DNA, the CDR3 is TGTGCCAGCATTCCTAGTACAGGGGGAAACATTCAGTACTTC. Amino acid sequence: CASIPSTGGNIQYF.

This chain joins TRBV7-6 and TRBJ2-7, with TRBD2 identical over 9 bases. The germline V gene encodes CDR1 SGHVS and CDR2 FNYEAQ. CDR3 size: 17 residues. The ends lost 1 base at V and 7 bases at J; junction bases unmatched: 14. DNA for the CDR3: TGTGCCAGCAGCTTAGTGACACCCGAGGTAGCGGGAGTTGAGCAGTACTTC. Its protein is CASSLVTPEVAGVEQYF.

The chain carries TRBV7-2 and TRBJ1-1; D is uncertain. The germline V gene has CDR1 SGHTA and CDR2 FQGNSA. V lost 5 bases, J lost 6 bases, and 16 bases lay in between. This CDR3 contains 14 residues. The DNA for the CDR3 is TGTGCCAGCAGCCATGATCCCCGTAAGGCTGAAGCTTTCTTT. Translating gives CASSHDPRKAEAFF.

The CDR3 nucleotides are TGTGCCAGCATTCTGGGAGGACGGTCCTCCTACGAGCAGTACTTC. This gives the protein CASILGGRSSYEQYF. The rearrangement links TRBV2 to TRBJ2-7; D might be TRBD2 (6 bases). V was cut by 7 bases and J by 0 bases, with 16 bases left in between. This CDR3 spans 15 amino acids. Germline CDR1 SNHLY, CDR2 FYNNEI.

The rearrangement links TRBV6-1 to TRBJ1-3; D is unresolved. The V end lost 8 bases, the J end lost 7 bases, and 12 bases lay between the germline ends. Germline lookup yields CDR1 MNHNS and CDR2 SASEGT. The CDR3 runs 12 residues. As DNA, the CDR3 is TGTGCCAGCGTGAGCTTTTCTAACACCATATATTTT. As protein: CASVSFSNTIYF.

This clone was seen only once. The rearrangement uses TRBV2 and TRBJ2-3; 10 bases match TRBD2. Germline CDR1 reads SNHLY; CDR2 reads FYNNEI. V gave up 10 bases and J gave up 6 bases; unmatched junction bases: 13. The CDR3 consists of 15 residues. CDR3 amino acids: CATTRSGRAEDTQYF. Here the CDR3 DNA reads TGTGCCACCACGCGGAGCGGGAGGGCCGAGGATACGCAGTATTTT.

This chain joins TRBV10-3 and TRBJ1-5, with D possibly being TRBD1 (5 bases). CDR3 size: 14 residues. From germline, CDR1 is ENHRY and CDR2 SYGVKD. Trimming shortened V by 3 bases and J by 7 bases, and 13 bases separated the two germline ends. Here the CDR3 DNA reads TGTGCCATCAGTGACGATGACAGACAACAGCCCCAGCATTTT. This sequence encodes CAISDDDRQQPQHF.

The V and J genes are TRBV9 and TRBJ2-2; weak D call: TRBD1 (5 bases). V lost 3 bases and J 0 bases, leaving 15 bases between the germline ends. CDR1 is SGDLS, CDR2 YYNGEE, per germline. The CDR3 is made up of 17 amino acids. The CDR3 nucleotides read TGTGCCAGCAGCGAGGGGCGGCTAAGCGCGAACACCGGGGAGCTGTTTTTT. Translated: CASSEGRLSANTGELFF.

This rearrangement joins TRBV27 to TRBJ1-2, with D possibly being TRBD1 (6 bases). This CDR3 spans 15 amino acids. The germline CDR1 and CDR2 sequences are MNHEY and SMNVEV (reference sequence). The V and J ends lost 3 bases and 4 bases respectively, with 15 bases between them. The CDR3 region has the DNA TGTGCCAGCAGTTTGAAGATGGACAGCGTCTATGGCTACACCTTC. Residues: CASSLKMDSVYGYTF.

This chain links TRBV5-8 with TRBJ2-3; 8 bases fit TRBD1. This CDR3 comprises 16 residues. CDR1 is SGHTS, CDR2 YDEGEE, per germline. The junction had 10 bases not matched to a gene; V was cut back by 2 bases and J by 5 bases. The CDR3 loop reads CASSLPPGGFGDTQYF. The CDR3 region has the DNA TGTGCCAGCAGCTTACCGCCAGGGGGCTTTGGAGATACGCAGTATTTT. The whole variable domain, remainder taken from reference TRBV5-8 and TRBJ2-3, is EAGVTQSPTHLIKTRGQQATLRCSPISGHTSVYWYQQALGLGLQFLLWYDEGEERNRGNFPPRFSGRQFPNYSSELNVNALELEDSALYLCASSLPPGGFGDTQYFGPGTRLTVL.